Listed below are T cell receptor beta chains from one sample, sequenced in a study of cytomegalovirus exposure and HLA in healthy donors. Sequencing used immunoSEQ multiplex PCR; TCRdb keeps in-frame clones, though not all of them. This sample carries some 89,000 clones, about four fifths of them seen once, and the ten largest clones take 1.9%. The sample consisted of PBMCs. The receptors come from a woman between 25 and 40 years old in good health and CMV-seronegative. Each CDR3 is given with its conserved first and last residue. A D gene is named only where the DNA matches it firmly. Clone sizes are given selectively: once, few, many, or a class where the clone is expanded.

TRBJ1-1 | TRBV7-9 | . | TRBD1 | CASSLRGRDRIDTEAFF | TGTGCCAGCAGCCTCCGAGGAAGGGACAGGATAGACACTGAAGCTTTCTTT
TRBJ2-5 | TRBV28 | . | TRBD1 | CASSRQGKGAETQYF | TGTGCCAGCAGCCGACAGGGGAAGGGCGCGGAGACCCAGTACTTC
TRBJ2-7 | TRBV7-2 | . | . | CASSPSFPRSYEQYF | TGTGCCAGCAGCCCCTCATTCCCTAGATCCTACGAGCAGTACTTC
TRBJ1-1 | TRBV7-2 | few | . | CASSLDKNTEAFF | TGTGCCAGCAGCTTAGACAAGAACACTGAAGCTTTCTTT
TRBJ2-7 | TRBV27 | once | . | CASSLSVGPHPYEQYF | TGTGCCAGCAGCCTTTCCGTGGGCCCACATCCTTACGAGCAGTACTTC
TRBJ2-7 | TRBV5-5 | . | . | CASRLLGGSYEQYF | TGTGCCAGCAGACTTCTGGGGGGCTCCTACGAGCAGTACTTC
TRBJ2-2 | TRBV25-1 | few | TRBD2 | CASSGLVAGELFF | TGTGCCAGCTCGGGACTAGTTGCCGGGGAGCTGTTTTTT
TRBJ2-3 | TRBV9 | . | . | CASSTRGDPDTQYF | TGTGCCAGCAGCACCAGAGGAGACCCAGATACGCAGTATTTT
TRBJ2-7 | TRBV30 | once | TRBD2 | CAWSWLTSSYEQYF | TGTGCCTGGAGTTGGCTGACTAGCTCGTACGAGCAGTACTTC
TRBJ2-1 | TRBV2 | . | TRBD2 | CASSPRTSGRWNEQFF | TGTGCCAGCAGTCCGAGGACTAGCGGGAGATGGAATGAGCAGTTCTTC
TRBJ2-7 | TRBV30 | . | TRBD2 | CAWSVRMLAGGPGSYEQYF | TGTGCCTGGAGTGTAAGGATGCTAGCGGGAGGGCCTGGCTCCTACGAGCAGTACTTC
TRBJ2-7 | TRBV6-5 | . | TRBD1 | CASTMTGREQYF | TGTGCCAGCACTATGACAGGGCGCGAGCAGTACTTC
TRBJ2-7 | TRBV11-2 | . | . | CASSPPKSTRREQYF | TGTGCCAGCAGCCCGCCGAAGTCCACTAGGCGGGAGCAGTACTTC
TRBJ2-7 | TRBV6-1 | . | . | CASSDQPTGNEQYF | TGTGCCAGCAGTGATCAGCCAACAGGGAACGAGCAGTACTTC
TRBJ2-2 | TRBV6-5 | . | TRBD1 | CASSYSRQGAGELFF | TGTGCCAGCAGTTACTCGAGACAGGGGGCCGGGGAGCTGTTTTTT
TRBJ1-5 | TRBV5-6 | . | . | CASSLEGSNQPQHF | TGTGCCAGCAGCTTGGAGGGGAGCAATCAGCCCCAGCATTTT
TRBJ2-3 | TRBV28 | . | TRBD2 | CASSYVSGRSDTQYF | TGTGCCAGCAGTTACGTTAGCGGGAGATCAGATACGCAGTATTTT
TRBJ1-1 | TRBV10-3 | . | TRBD1 | CAISSLGTGGTEAFF | TGTGCCATCAGTAGCCTTGGGACAGGGGGCACTGAAGCTTTCTTT
TRBJ2-7 | TRBV5-7 | . | . | CASSLDWSEGSYEQYF | TGTGCCAGCAGCTTGGATTGGAGCGAGGGCTCCTACGAGCAGTACTTC
TRBJ2-3 | TRBV19 | . | . | CASLGDPRENTQYF | TGTGCCAGTCTGGGAGACCCGAGGGAGAATACGCAGTATTTT
TRBJ2-6 | TRBV4-2 | . | TRBD1 | CASRGTVNSGANVLTF | TGTGCCAGCAGAGGGACAGTGAACTCTGGGGCCAACGTCCTGACTTTC
TRBJ1-5 | TRBV6-6 | . | TRBD1 | CASSYSSGQGYQPQHF | TGTGCCAGCAGTTACTCCTCAGGACAGGGATATCAGCCCCAGCATTTT
TRBJ1-1 | TRBV20-1 | . | . | CSARGGTEAFF | TGCAGTGCCAGGGGTGGCACTGAAGCTTTCTTT
TRBJ2-5 | TRBV9 | . | TRBD2 | CASSVGVAGLQETQYF | TGTGCCAGCAGCGTAGGGGTAGCGGGGCTACAAGAGACCCAGTACTTC
TRBJ2-7 | TRBV6-1 | . | . | CASRNMVGETYEQYF | TGTGCCAGCAGGAATATGGTCGGTGAGACCTACGAGCAGTACTTC
TRBJ1-2 | TRBV5-1 | . | . | CASSLGRAGNYGYTF | TGCGCCAGCAGCTTGGGCAGGGCTGGGAACTATGGCTACACCTTC
TRBJ2-2 | TRBV5-4 | . | TRBD1 | CASSPRQGVTGELFF | TGTGCCAGCAGCCCACGACAGGGGGTGACCGGGGAGCTGTTTTTT
TRBJ2-7 | TRBV27 | . | TRBD1 | CASSSSQGDLNYEQYF | TGTGCCAGCAGTTCATCACAGGGGGACCTAAACTACGAGCAGTACTTC
TRBJ2-7 | TRBV28 | . | TRBD1 | CASSLFDRGYFYEQYF | TGTGCCAGCAGTTTATTCGACAGGGGGTATTTCTACGAGCAGTACTTC
TRBJ2-6 | TRBV5-4 | . | TRBD1 | CASSLNRGAGANVLTF | TGTGCCAGCAGCTTGAACAGGGGGGCTGGGGCCAACGTCCTGACTTTC
TRBJ2-7 | TRBV19 | . | TRBD1 | CASADRLTYEQYF | TGTGCCAGTGCGGACAGGCTAACCTACGAGCAGTACTTC
TRBJ1-1 | TRBV7-3 | . | . | CASSLGGAGTEAFF | TGTGCCAGCAGCTTAGGGGGCGCGGGCACTGAAGCTTTCTTT
TRBJ2-7 | TRBV6-9 | . | TRBD2 | CASSPPGTSGISYEQYF | TGTGCCAGCAGTCCCCCGGGGACTAGCGGGATAAGCTACGAGCAGTACTTC
TRBJ1-5 | TRBV2 | . | . | CASSDGWGSQPQHF | TGTGCCAGCAGTGATGGGTGGGGCAGTCAGCCCCAGCATTTT
TRBJ1-5 | TRBV19 | . | . | CASRSGGGNQPQHF | TGTGCCAGTAGGTCAGGAGGAGGCAATCAGCCCCAGCATTTT
TRBJ1-6 | TRBV6-5 | . | TRBD1 | CASSTEQGRYSPLHF | TGTGCCAGCAGTACCGAACAGGGGAGGTATTCACCCCTCCACTTT
TRBJ2-3 | TRBV4-2 | . | TRBD1 | CASSVRQGTDTQYF | TGTGCCAGCAGCGTAAGACAGGGAACAGATACGCAGTATTTT
TRBJ1-1 | TRBV7-9 | once | TRBD1 | CASSRTGLMNTEAFF | TGTGCCAGCAGCCGGACAGGGCTGATGAACACTGAAGCTTTCTTT
TRBJ2-7 | TRBV4-1 | once | TRBD1 | CASSHRTGGYEQYF | TGCGCCAGCAGCCACAGGACAGGGGGCTACGAGCAGTACTTC
TRBJ2-3 | TRBV5-6 | . | . | CASSLVVDTQYF | TGTGCCAGCAGCTTGGTAGTAGATACGCAGTATTTT
TRBJ2-3 | TRBV19 | . | TRBD2 | CASSIVGLAGRTDTQYF | TGTGCCAGTAGTATAGTGGGGCTAGCGGGTCGCACAGATACGCAGTATTTT
TRBJ2-5 | TRBV2 | . | . | CASSGRAYLETQYF | TGTGCCAGCAGTGGGCGGGCCTACCTTGAGACCCAGTACTTC
TRBJ2-3 | TRBV6-4 | . | TRBD2 | CASLRAATSGRATTDTQYF | TGTGCCAGCCTCCGGGCAGCGACTAGCGGGAGGGCCACAACAGATACGCAGTATTTT
TRBJ2-1 | TRBV28 | . | . | CASSLQQVGNEQFF | TGTGCCAGCAGCTTACAACAGGTGGGCAATGAGCAGTTCTTC
TRBJ2-1 | TRBV7-9 | . | . | CASSLFLGVQFF | TGTGCCAGCAGCTTATTCCTAGGAGTTCAGTTCTTC
TRBJ2-2 | TRBV2 | . | TRBD1 | CASREEGQGHGELFF | TGTGCCAGCAGGGAAGAGGGACAGGGGCACGGGGAGCTGTTTTTT
TRBJ1-4 | TRBV15 | . | TRBD1 | CATSRGGQGNEKLFF | TGTGCCACCAGCAGAGGGGGACAGGGGAATGAAAAACTGTTTTTT
TRBJ1-2 | TRBV28 | . | TRBD1 | CASSLGQGSYGYTF | TGTGCCAGCAGTTTAGGACAGGGGAGCTATGGCTACACCTTC
TRBJ1-3 | TRBV18 | . | TRBD1 | CASSTGQGNTIYF | TGTGCCAGCTCAACGGGACAGGGAAACACCATATATTTT
TRBJ2-2 | TRBV5-5 | . | . | CASSLLSGLAGELFF | TGTGCCAGCAGCTTATTATCCGGGTTGGCCGGGGAGCTGTTTTTT
TRBJ1-1 | TRBV28 | few | . | CASSLDRLRNTEAFF | TGTGCCAGCAGTCTTGACAGGCTTCGGAACACTGAAGCTTTCTTT
TRBJ2-1 | TRBV28 | . | TRBD2 | CASSFKRGYNEQFF | TGTGCCAGCAGTTTCAAGCGGGGTTACAATGAGCAGTTCTTC
TRBJ2-7 | TRBV4-1 | . | TRBD2 | CASSQRESNYEQYF | TGCGCCAGCAGCCAGCGGGAGAGTAATTACGAGCAGTACTTC
TRBJ2-3 | TRBV28 | . | . | CASSLLGAGRTDTQYF | TGTGCCAGCAGTTTACTCGGTGCGGGACGCACAGATACGCAGTATTTT
TRBJ2-3 | TRBV4-3 | . | . | CASSQEPGSSTDTQYF | TGCGCCAGCAGCCAAGAGCCCGGGAGTAGCACAGATACGCAGTATTTT
TRBJ1-1 | TRBV25-1 | . | . | CASSEYSMSTEAFF | TGTGCCAGCAGTGAATACTCCATGAGCACTGAAGCTTTCTTT